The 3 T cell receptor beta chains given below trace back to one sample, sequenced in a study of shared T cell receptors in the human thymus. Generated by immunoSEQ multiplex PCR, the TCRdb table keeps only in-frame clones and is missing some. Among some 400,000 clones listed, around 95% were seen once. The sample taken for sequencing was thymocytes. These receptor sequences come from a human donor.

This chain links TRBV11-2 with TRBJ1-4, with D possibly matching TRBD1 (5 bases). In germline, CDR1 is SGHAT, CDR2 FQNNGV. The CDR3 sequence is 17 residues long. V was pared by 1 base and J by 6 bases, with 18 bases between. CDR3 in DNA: TGTGCCAGCAGCTTAGGGACATCTTTTAGGGTTGATGAAAAACTGTTTTTT. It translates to CASSLGTSFRVDEKLFF.

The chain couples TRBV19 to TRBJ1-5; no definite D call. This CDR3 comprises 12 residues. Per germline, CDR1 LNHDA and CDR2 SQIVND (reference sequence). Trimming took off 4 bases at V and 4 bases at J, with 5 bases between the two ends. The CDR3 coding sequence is TGTGCCAGTAGTAAGGCAAATCAGCCCCAGCATTTT. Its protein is CASSKANQPQHF.

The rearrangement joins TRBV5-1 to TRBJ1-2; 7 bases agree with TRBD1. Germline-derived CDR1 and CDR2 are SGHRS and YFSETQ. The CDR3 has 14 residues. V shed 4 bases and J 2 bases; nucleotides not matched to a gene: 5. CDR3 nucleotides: TGCGCCAGCAGCCCGGGACAGACAAACTATGGCTACACCTTC. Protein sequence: CASSPGQTNYGYTF.